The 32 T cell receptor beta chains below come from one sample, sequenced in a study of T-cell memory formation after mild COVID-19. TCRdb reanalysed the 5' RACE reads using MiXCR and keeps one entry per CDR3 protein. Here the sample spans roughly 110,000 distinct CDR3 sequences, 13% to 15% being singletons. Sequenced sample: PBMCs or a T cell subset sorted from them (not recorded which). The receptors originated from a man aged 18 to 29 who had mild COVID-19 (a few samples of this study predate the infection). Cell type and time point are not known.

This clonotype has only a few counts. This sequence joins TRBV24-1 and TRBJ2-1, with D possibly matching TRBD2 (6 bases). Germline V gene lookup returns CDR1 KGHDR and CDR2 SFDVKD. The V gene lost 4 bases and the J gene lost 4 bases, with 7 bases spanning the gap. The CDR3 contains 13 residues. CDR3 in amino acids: CATSERGYNEQFF. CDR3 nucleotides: TGTGCCACCAGTGAGCGGGGATACAATGAGCAGTTCTTC.

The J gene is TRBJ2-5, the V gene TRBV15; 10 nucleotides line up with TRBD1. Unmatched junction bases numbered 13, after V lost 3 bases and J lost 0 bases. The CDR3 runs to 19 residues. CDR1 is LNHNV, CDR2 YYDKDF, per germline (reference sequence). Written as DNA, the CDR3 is TGTGCCACCAGCAGGCACGCCGGGACAGGGGCCCCGTACCAAGAGACCCAGTACTTC. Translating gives CATSRHAGTGAPYQETQYF. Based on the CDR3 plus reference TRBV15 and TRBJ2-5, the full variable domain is DAMVIQNPRYQVTQFGKPVTLSCSQTLNHNVMYWYQQKSSQAPKLLFHYYDKDFNNEADTPDNFQSRRPNTSFCFLDIRSPGLGDTAMYLCATSRHAGTGAPYQETQYFGPGTRLLVL.

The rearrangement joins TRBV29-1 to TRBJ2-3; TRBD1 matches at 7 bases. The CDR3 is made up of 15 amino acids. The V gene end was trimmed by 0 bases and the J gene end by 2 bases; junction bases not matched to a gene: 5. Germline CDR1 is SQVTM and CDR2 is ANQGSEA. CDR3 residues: CSVEDLGTDTDTQYF. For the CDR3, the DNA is TGCAGCGTTGAAGATCTGGGGACAGACACAGATACGCAGTATTTT.

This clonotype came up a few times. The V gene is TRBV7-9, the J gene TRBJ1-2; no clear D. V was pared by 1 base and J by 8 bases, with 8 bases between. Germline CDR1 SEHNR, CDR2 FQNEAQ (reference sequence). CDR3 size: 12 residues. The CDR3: CASSLGADGYTF. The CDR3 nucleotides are TGTGCCAGCAGCTTAGGGGCTGACGGCTACACCTTC. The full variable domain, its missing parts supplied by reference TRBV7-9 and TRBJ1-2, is DTGVSQNPRHKITKRGQNVTFRCDPISEHNRLYWYRQTLGQGPEFLTYFQNEAQLEKSRLLSDRFSAERPKGSFSTLEIQRTEQGDSAMYLCASSLGADGYTFGSGTRLTVV.

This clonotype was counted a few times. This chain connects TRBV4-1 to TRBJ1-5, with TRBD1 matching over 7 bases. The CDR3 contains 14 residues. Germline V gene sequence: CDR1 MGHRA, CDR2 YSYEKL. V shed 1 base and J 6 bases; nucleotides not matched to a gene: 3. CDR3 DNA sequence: TGCGCCAGCAGCCAAGTTCAGGGGGTTCAGCCCCAGCATTTT. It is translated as CASSQVQGVQPQHF.

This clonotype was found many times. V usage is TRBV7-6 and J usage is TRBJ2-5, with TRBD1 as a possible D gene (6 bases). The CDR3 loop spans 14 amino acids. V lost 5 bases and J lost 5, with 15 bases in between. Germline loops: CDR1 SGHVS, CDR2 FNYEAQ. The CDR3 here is CASSRQVLRETQYF. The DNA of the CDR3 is TGTGCCAGCAGCCGACAGGTTTTGAGGGAGACCCAGTACTTC.

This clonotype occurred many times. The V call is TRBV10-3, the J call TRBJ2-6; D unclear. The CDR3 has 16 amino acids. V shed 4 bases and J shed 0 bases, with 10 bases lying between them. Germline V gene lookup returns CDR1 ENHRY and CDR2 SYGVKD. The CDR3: CAISGTRDSGANVLTF. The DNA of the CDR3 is TGTGCCATCAGTGGGACCCGAGACTCTGGGGCCAACGTCCTGACTTTC.

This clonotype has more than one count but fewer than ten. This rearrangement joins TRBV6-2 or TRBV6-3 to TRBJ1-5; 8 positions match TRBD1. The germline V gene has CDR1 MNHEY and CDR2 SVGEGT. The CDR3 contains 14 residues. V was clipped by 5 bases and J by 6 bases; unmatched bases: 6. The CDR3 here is CASSHYRGFQPQHF. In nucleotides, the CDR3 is TGTGCCAGCAGTCACTACAGGGGGTTTCAGCCCCAGCATTTT.

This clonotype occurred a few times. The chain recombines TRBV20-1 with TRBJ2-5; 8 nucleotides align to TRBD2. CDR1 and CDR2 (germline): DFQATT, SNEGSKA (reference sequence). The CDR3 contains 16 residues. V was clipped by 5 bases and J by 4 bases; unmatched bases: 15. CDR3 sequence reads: CSARAPRGDQGETQYF. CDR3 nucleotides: TGCAGTGCTCGCGCCCCGCGGGGGGACCAAGGAGAGACCCAGTACTTC.

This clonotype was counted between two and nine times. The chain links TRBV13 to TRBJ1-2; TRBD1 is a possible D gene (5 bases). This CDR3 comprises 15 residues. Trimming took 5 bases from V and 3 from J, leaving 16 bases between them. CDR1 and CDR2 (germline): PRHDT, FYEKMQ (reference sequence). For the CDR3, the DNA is TGTGCCAGCAGCCATGGGGGGGGAACTTACTATGGCTACACCTTC. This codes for CASSHGGGTYYGYTF.

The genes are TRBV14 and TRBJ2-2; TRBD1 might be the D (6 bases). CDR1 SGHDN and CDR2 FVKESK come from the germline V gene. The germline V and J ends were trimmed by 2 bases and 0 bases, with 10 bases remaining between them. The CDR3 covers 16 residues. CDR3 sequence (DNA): TGTGCCAGCAGCCAACCGGGACACGCGAACACCGGGGAGCTGTTTTTT. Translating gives CASSQPGHANTGELFF. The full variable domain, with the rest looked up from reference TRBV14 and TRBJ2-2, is EAGVTQFPSHSVIEKGQTVTLRCDPISGHDNLYWYRRVMGKEIKFLLHFVKESKQDESGMPNNRFLAERTGGTYSTLKVQPAELEDSGVYFCASSQPGHANTGELFFGEGSRLTVL.

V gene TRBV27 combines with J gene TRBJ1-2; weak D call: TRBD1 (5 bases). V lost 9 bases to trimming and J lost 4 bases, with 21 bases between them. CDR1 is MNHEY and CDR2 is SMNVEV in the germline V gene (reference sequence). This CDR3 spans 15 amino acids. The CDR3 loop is CARRPRVVDSYGYTF. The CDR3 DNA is TGTGCCAGAAGACCCAGGGTCGTGGATAGCTATGGCTACACCTTC.

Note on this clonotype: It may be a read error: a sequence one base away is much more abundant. The chain's CDR3 is CASSEVAGGQETQYF. CDR3 coding DNA: TGTGCCAGCAGTGAAGTAGCGGGGGGGCAAGAGACCCAGTACTTC. This chain connects TRBV6-1 to TRBJ2-5; TRBD2 matches at 11 bases. The CDR3 is made up of 15 amino acids. The V and J ends lost 1 base and 2 bases, in that order; junction bases with no gene match: 0. The germline CDR1 and CDR2 sequences are MNHNS and SASEGT.

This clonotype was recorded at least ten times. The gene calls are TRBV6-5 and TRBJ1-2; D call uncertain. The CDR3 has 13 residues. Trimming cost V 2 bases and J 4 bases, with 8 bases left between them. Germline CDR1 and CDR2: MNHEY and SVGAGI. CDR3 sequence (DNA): TGTGCCAGCAGTTACAGTGTAGTCTATGGCTACACCTTC. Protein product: CASSYSVVYGYTF.

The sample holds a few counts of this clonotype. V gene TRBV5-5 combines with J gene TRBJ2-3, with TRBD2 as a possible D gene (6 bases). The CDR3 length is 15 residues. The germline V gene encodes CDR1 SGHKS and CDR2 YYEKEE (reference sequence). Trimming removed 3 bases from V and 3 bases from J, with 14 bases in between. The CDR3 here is CASSWGTASTDTQYF. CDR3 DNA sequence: TGTGCCAGCAGCTGGGGGACTGCATCGACAGATACGCAGTATTTT. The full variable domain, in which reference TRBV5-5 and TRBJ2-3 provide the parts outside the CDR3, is DAGVTQSPTHLIKTRGQQVTLRCSPISGHKSVSWYQQVLGQGPQFIFQYYEKEERGRGNFPDRFSARQFPNYSSELNVNALLLGDSALYLCASSWGTASTDTQYFGPGTRLTVL.

CDR3 amino acids: CASSLEGGGNSYNEQFF. CDR3 DNA: TGCGCCAGCAGCTTGGAAGGAGGGGGCAACTCCTACAATGAGCAGTTCTTC. This chain joins TRBV5-1 and TRBJ2-1, with a tentative D call TRBD1 (7 bases). Per germline, CDR1 SGHRS and CDR2 YFSETQ. V was cut by 0 bases and J by 0 bases, with 13 bases left in between. The CDR3 runs 17 residues. The variable domain in full, completed from reference TRBV5-1 and TRBJ2-1, reads KAGVTQTPRYLIKTRGQQVTLSCSPISGHRSVSWYQQTPGQGLQFLFEYFSETQRNKGNFPGRFSGRQFSNSRSEMNVSTLELGDSALYLCASSLEGGGNSYNEQFFGPGTRLTVL.

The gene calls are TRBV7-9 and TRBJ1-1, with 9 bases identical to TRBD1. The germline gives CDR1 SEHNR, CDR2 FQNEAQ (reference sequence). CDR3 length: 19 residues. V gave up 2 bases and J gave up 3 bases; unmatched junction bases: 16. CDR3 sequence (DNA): TGTGCCAGCAGCTTATTTGGGGTCGGGACAGGGTTAGAAGACACTGAAGCTTTCTTT. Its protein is CASSLFGVGTGLEDTEAFF.

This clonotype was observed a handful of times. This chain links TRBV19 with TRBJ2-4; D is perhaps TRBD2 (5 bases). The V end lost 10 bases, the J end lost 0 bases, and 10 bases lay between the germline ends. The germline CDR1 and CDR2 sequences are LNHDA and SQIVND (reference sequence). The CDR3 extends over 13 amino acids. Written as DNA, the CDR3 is TGTGCCACGGAGGAAATAGCCAAAAACATTCAGTACTTC. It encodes CATEEIAKNIQYF. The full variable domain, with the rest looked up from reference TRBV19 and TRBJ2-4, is DGGITQSPKYLFRKEGQNVTLSCEQNLNHDAMYWYRQDPGQGLRLIYYSQIVNDFQKGDIAEGYSVSREKKESFPLTVTSAQKNPTAFYLCATEEIAKNIQYFGAGTRLSVL.

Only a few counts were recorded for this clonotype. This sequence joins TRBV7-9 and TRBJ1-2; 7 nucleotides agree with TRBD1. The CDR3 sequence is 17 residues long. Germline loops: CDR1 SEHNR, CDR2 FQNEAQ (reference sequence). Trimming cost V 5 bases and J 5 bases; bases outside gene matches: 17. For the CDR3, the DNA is TGTGCCAGCAGCCAGACCATAATCCGGACAGGCGAGTATGGCTACACCTTC. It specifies CASSQTIIRTGEYGYTF. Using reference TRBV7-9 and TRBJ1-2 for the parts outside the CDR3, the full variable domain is DTGVSQNPRHKITKRGQNVTFRCDPISEHNRLYWYRQTLGQGPEFLTYFQNEAQLEKSRLLSDRFSAERPKGSFSTLEIQRTEQGDSAMYLCASSQTIIRTGEYGYTFGSGTRLTVV.

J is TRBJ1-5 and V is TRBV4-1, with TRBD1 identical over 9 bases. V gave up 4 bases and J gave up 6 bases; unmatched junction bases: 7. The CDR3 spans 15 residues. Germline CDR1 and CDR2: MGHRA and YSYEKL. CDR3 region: CASSPHLQGAQPQHF. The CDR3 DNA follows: TGCGCCAGCAGCCCCCACCTACAGGGGGCTCAGCCCCAGCATTTT.

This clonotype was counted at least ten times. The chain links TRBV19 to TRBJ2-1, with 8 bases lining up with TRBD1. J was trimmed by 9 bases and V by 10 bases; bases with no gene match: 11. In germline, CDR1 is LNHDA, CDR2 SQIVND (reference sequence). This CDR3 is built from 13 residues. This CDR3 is CATRTGYIGEQFF. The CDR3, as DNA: TGTGCCACTCGGACAGGGTATATTGGTGAGCAGTTCTTC.

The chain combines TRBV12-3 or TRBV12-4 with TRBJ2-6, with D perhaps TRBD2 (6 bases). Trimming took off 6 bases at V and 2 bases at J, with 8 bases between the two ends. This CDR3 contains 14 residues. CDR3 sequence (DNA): TGTGCCAGCAGCGGCGGGGCTGGGGCCAACGTCCTGACTTTC. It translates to CASSGGAGANVLTF.

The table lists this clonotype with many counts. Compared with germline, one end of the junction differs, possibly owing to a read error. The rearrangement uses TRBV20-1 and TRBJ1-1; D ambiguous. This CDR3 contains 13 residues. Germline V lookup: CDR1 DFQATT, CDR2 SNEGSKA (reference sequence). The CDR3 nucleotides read TGCAGTGCCAGAGACATATCGAACACTGAAGCTTTCTTT. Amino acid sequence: CSARDISNTEAFF.

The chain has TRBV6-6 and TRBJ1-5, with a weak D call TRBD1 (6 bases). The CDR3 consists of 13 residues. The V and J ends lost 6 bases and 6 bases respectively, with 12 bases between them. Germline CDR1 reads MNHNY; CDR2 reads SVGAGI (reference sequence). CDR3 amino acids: CASSNREIQPQHF. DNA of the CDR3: TGTGCCAGCAGCAACAGGGAAATTCAGCCCCAGCATTTT.

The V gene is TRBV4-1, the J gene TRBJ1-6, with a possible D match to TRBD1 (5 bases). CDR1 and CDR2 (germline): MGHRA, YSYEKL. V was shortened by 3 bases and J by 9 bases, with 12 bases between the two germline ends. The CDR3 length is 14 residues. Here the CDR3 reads CASSHGGGFSPLHF. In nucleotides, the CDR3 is TGCGCCAGCAGCCACGGGGGGGGGTTTTCACCCCTCCACTTT.

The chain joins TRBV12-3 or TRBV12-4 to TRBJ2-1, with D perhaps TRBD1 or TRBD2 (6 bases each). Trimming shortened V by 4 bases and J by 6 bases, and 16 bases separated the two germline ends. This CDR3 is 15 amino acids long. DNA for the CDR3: TGTGCCAGCAGTTCATCGGGGGCCTACAGCAATGAGCAGTTCTTC. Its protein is CASSSSGAYSNEQFF.

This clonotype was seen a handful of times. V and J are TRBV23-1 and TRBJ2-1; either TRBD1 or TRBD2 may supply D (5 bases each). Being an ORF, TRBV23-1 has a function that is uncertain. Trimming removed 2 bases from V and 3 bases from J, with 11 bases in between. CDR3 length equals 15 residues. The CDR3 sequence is CASSQEGFLYNEQFF. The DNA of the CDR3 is TGCGCCAGCAGTCAAGAGGGGTTCCTCTACAATGAGCAGTTCTTC.

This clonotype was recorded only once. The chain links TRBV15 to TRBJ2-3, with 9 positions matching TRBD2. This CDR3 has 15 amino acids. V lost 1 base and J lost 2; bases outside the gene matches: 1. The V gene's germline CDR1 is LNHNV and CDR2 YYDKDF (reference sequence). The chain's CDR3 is CATSRVAGVTDTQYF. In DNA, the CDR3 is TGTGCCACCAGCAGAGTAGCGGGGGTCACAGATACGCAGTATTTT.

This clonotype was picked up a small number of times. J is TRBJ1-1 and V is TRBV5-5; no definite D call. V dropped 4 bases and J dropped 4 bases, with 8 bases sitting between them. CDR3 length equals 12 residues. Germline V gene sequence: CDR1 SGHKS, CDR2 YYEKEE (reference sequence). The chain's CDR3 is CASSAEGTEAFF. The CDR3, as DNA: TGTGCCAGCAGCGCCGAGGGCACTGAAGCTTTCTTT.

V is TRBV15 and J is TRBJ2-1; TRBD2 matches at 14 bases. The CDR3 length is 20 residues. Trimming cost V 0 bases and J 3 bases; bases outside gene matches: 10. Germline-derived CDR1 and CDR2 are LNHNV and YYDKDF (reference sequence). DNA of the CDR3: TGTGCCACCAGCAGAGAGGGACTAGCGGGAGCCCTAAGCCTCTACAATGAGCAGTTCTTC. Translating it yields CATSREGLAGALSLYNEQFF. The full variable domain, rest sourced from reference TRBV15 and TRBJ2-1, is DAMVIQNPRYQVTQFGKPVTLSCSQTLNHNVMYWYQQKSSQAPKLLFHYYDKDFNNEADTPDNFQSRRPNTSFCFLDIRSPGLGDTAMYLCATSREGLAGALSLYNEQFFGPGTRLTVL.

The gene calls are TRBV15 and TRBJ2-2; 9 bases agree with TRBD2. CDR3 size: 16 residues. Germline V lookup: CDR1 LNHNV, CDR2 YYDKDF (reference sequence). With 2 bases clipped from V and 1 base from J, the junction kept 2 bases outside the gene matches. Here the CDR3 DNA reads TGTGCCACCAGCAGAATGACTAGCGGGAACACCGGGGAGCTGTTTTTT. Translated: CATSRMTSGNTGELFF.

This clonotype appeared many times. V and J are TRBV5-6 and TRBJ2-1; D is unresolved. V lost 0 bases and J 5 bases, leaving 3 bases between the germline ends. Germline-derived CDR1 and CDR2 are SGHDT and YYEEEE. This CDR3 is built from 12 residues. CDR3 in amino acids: CASSLGDNEQFF. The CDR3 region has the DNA TGTGCCAGCAGCTTGGGAGACAATGAGCAGTTCTTC.